This T cell receptor beta chain appears in the sequencing data of a study of T cells after yellow fever vaccination. Study findings and constraints: Though it reached lower strength, the secondary response hit its peak faster, day 5 versus 15. Boosting was followed by the reappearance of most primary-vaccination clones (around 95% CD4, around 91% CD8).

Notes on this clonotype: The antigen remains undetermined.

The TCR cDNA carried a universal primer site and UMIs from 5'RACE template switching. One entry per CDR3 protein results from TCRdb running MiXCR on the 5' RACE reads. The sample records roughly 120,000 distinct CDR3 sequences, 7.4% being singletons. The V gene's germline CDR1 is SGHVS and CDR2 FQNEAQ. Trimming took off 5 bases at V and 5 bases at J, with 12 bases between the two ends. The CDR3 consists of 14 residues. The specimen was CD4+ T cells sorted from PBMCs, collected less than 11 days after the first yellow fever vaccination. The gene calls are TRBV7-8 and TRBJ2-2; TRBD1 is a possible D gene (6 bases). The sequence was obtained from a man between 18 and 35 years old who received the YFV17D yellow fever vaccine. CDR3 sequence: CASSPHRATGELFF. The DNA of the CDR3 is TGTGCCAGCAGCCCCCACAGGGCAACCGGGGAGCTGTTTTTT.